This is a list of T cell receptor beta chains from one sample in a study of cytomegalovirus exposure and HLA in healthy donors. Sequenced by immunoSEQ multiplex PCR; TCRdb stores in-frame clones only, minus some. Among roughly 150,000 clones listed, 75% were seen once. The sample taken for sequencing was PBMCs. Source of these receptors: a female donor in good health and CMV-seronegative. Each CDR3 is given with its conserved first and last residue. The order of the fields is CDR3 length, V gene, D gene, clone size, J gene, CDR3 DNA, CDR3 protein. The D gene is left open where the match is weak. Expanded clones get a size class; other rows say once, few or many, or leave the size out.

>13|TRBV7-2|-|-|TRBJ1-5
TGTGCCAGCAGCTTACAGGGAAATCAGCCCCAGCATTTT
CASSLQGNQPQHF
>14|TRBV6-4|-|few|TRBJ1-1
TGTGCCAGCAGGATGGGGGGGGAGAACACTGAAGCTTTCTTT
CASRMGGENTEAFF
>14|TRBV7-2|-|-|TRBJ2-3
TGTGCGTCGCGGAGGATCCCAAGCACAGATACGCAGTATTTT
CASRRIPSTDTQYF
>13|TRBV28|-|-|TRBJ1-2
TGTGCCAGCAGCCCCGGGCAGGGGAGTGGCTACACCTTC
CASSPGQGSGYTF
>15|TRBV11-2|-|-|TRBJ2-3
TGTGCCAGCAGTCCAGGGACAACGCTCACAGATACGCAGTATTTT
CASSPGTTLTDTQYF
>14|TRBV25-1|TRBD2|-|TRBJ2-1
TGTGCCAGCAGAAAGAAGCGGGGCGGCAATGAGCAGTTCTTC
CASRKKRGGNEQFF
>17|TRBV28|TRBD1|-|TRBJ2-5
TGTGCCAGCAGTCCTCAGCCTGGGACAGGGTACCAAGAGACCCAGTACTTC
CASSPQPGTGYQETQYF
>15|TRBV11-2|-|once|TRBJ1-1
TGTGCCAGCAGGTTGGCTAAAGGACAGACCACTGAAGCTTTCTTT
CASRLAKGQTTEAFF
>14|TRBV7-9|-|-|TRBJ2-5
TGTGCCAGCAGCCCAGACGGGGGACCGGAGACCCAGTACTTC
CASSPDGGPETQYF
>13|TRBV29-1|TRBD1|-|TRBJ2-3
TGCAGCGTCTACACAGGGGGCACAGATACGCAGTATTTT
CSVYTGGTDTQYF
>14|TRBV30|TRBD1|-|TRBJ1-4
TGTGCCTGGACCCCAGGGGGACCCAATGAAAAACTGTTTTTT
CAWTPGGPNEKLFF
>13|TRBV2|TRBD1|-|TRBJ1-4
TGTGCCAGCAGCCGGGACAGTAATGAAAAACTGTTTTTT
CASSRDSNEKLFF
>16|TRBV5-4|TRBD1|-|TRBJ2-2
TGTGCCAGCAGCGCGACAGGGGGGACGAACACCGGGGAGCTGTTTTTT
CASSATGGTNTGELFF
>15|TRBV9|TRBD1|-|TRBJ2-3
TGTGCCAGCAGCGTAGACAGGGGCCGCACAGATACGCAGTATTTT
CASSVDRGRTDTQYF
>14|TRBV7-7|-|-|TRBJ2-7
TGTGCTAGCAGCGCGACAGTATACTCCTACGAGCAGTACTTC
CASSATVYSYEQYF
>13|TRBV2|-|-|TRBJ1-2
TGTGCCAGCAGTGAAGGGGGCCGCTATGGCTACACCTTC
CASSEGGRYGYTF
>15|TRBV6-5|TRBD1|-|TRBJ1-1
TGTGCCAGCAGTTACACGGGACAGCTGAACACTGAAGCTTTCTTT
CASSYTGQLNTEAFF
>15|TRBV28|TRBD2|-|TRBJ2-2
TGTGCCAGCAGTTTGACTAGCGGGATGACCGGGGAGCTGTTTTTT
CASSLTSGMTGELFF
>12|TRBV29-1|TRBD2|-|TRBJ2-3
TGCAGCGGGACTAGCAGCACAGATACGCAGTATTTT
CSGTSSTDTQYF
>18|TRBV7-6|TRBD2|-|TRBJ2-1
TGTGCCAGCAGTCCCCGACTAGCGGGGGGGCCAGTATCCGGTGAGCAGTTCTTC
CASSPRLAGGPVSGEQFF
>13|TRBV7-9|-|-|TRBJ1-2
TGTGCCAGCAAACCAGGGGTAATAAATGGCTACACCTTC
CASKPGVINGYTF
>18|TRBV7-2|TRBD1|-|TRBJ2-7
TGTGCCAGCAGCTTATCGACAGGGGGCTCCATCACCCACTACGAGCAGTACTTC
CASSLSTGGSITHYEQYF
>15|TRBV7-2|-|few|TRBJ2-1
TGTGCCAGCAGCCGGGGACACGAGTTCTACAATGAGCAGTTCTTC
CASSRGHEFYNEQFF
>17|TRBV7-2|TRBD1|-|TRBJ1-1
TGTGCCAGCAGCTTAGACACATGGACAGGGTCGGGGACTGAAGCTTTCTTT
CASSLDTWTGSGTEAFF
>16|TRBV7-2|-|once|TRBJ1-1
TGTGCCAGCAGCTTGCCGGGGGGGGCAGTGAACACTGAAGCTTTCTTT
CASSLPGGAVNTEAFF
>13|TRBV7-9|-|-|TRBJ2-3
TGTGCCAGCAGCTTACGCGGGCCAGGAACGCAGTATTTT
CASSLRGPGTQYF
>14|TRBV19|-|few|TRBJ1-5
TGTGCCAGTAGTATAGTACAGGTCAATCAGCCCCAGCATTTT
CASSIVQVNQPQHF
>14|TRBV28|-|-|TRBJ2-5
TGTGCCAGCAGTTTATCTGTCCCTTCTGAGACCCAGTACTTC
CASSLSVPSETQYF
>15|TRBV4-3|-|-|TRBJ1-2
TGCGCCAGCAGCCAAGATACCGGGAACTACTATGGCTACACCTTC
CASSQDTGNYYGYTF
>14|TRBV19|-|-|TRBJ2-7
TGTGCCAGTAGTTGGTCGGGGGACCCCTACGAGCAGTACTTC
CASSWSGDPYEQYF
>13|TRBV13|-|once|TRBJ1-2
TGTGCCAGCAGCTTAAGGGGGGGCACTGGCTACACCTTC
CASSLRGGTGYTF
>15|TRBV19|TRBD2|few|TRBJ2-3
TGTGCCAGTAGTACCGGACTAGCGGCCACAGATACGCAGTATTTT
CASSTGLAATDTQYF
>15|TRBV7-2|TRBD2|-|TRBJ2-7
TGTGCCAGCAGCCCCGCATCAACTAGCGATAACGAGCAGTACTTC
CASSPASTSDNEQYF
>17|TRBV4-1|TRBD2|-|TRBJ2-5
TGCGCCAGCAGCCAAGAAGCTTCGCGGGGGGAAAAAGAGACCCAGTACTTC
CASSQEASRGEKETQYF
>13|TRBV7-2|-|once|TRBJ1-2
TGTGCCAGCAGCTTTGGGGCCAACTATGGCTACACCTTC
CASSFGANYGYTF
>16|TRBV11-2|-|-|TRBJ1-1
TGTGCCAGCAGCATAGACCCCCATGGGGCGAGGACTGAAGCTTTCTTT
CASSIDPHGARTEAFF
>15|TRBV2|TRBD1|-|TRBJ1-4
TGTGCCGGCCGGGACAGGCCCGCAACTAATGAAAAACTGTTTTTT
CAGRDRPATNEKLFF
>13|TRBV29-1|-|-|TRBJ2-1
TGCAGCGCAATGCGGGGACCAAACAATGAGCAGTTCTTC
CSAMRGPNNEQFF
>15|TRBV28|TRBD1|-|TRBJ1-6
TGTGCCAGCAGTTTCGGCGGGACAGACAATTCACCCCTCCACTTT
CASSFGGTDNSPLHF
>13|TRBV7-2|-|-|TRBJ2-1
TGTGCCAGCAGCGCGGCCCTTGTTGATGAGCAGTTCTTC
CASSAALVDEQFF
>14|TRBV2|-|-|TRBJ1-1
TGTGCCAGCAGTGATCGCAGGAATGGGTTTGAAGCTTTCTTT
CASSDRRNGFEAFF
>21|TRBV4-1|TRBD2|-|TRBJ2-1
TGCGCCAGCAGCCGCGGTAGCGGGGGGGCCCCCCTATACCGCTCCTACAATGAGCAGTTCTTC
CASSRGSGGAPLYRSYNEQFF
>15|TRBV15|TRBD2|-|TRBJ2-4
TGTGCCACCAGCAGAGTCAAGGAGGGAGGGGACATTCAGTACTTC
CATSRVKEGGDIQYF
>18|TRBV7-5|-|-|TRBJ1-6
TGTGCCAGAAGCTTGCGGCATATGGTGGGAGGAACCAATTCACCCCTCCACTTT
CARSLRHMVGGTNSPLHF
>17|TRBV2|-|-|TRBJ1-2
TGTGCCAGCAGTGTCCCCCGACAGGAGATGTCTGGCTATGGCTACACCTTC
CASSVPRQEMSGYGYTF
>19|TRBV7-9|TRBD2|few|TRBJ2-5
TGTGCCAGCAGCTTAGGGCTGGCTAGCGGGAGCCTGGGGCAAGAGACCCAGTACTTC
CASSLGLASGSLGQETQYF
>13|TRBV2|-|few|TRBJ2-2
TGTGCCAGCAGGCCAGGGGTCACCGGGGAGCTGTTTTTT
CASRPGVTGELFF
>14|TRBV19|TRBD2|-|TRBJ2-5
TGTGCCAGTAGTGACCCAGCGGGAGAAGAGACCCAGTACTTC
CASSDPAGEETQYF
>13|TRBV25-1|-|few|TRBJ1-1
TGTGCCAGCAGTGACCGTGTGAACACTGAAGCTTTCTTT
CASSDRVNTEAFF
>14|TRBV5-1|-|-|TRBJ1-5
TGCGCCAGCAGCTTGGGACAGGACAATCAGCCCCAGCATTTT
CASSLGQDNQPQHF